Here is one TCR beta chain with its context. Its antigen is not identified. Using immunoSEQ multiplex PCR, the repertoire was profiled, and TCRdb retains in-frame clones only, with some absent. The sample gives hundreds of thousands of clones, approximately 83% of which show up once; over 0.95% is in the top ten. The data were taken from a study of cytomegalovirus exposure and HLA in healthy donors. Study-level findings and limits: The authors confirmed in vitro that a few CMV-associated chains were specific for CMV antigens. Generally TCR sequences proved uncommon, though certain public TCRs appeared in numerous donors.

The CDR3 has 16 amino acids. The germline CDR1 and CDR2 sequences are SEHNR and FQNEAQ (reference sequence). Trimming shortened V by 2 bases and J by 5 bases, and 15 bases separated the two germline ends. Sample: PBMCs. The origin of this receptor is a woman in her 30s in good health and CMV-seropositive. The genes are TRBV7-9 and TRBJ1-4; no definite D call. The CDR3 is CASSLLRGGGNEKLFF. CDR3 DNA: TGTGCCAGCAGCTTACTTCGGGGAGGCGGGAATGAAAAACTGTTTTTT.